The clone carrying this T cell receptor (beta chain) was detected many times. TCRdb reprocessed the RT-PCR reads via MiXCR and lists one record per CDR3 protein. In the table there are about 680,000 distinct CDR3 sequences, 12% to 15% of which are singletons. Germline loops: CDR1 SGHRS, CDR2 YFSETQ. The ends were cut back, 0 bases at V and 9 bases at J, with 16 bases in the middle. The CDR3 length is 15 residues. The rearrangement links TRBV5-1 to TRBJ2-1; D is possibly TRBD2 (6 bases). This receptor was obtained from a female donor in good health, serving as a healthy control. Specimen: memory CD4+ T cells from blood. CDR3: CASSLVETSLGEQFF. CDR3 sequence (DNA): TGCGCCAGCAGCTTGGTTGAAACTAGCTTAGGTGAGCAGTTCTTC.